These 22 T cell receptor beta chains originate from one sample sequenced in a study of T cell changes during pregnancy in multiple sclerosis. Libraries were prepared by immunoSEQ multiplex PCR; TCRdb keeps only in-frame clonotypes and omits some of them. The table lists over 100,000 clones, about 90% of them singletons. The sequencing used peripheral blood, collected in the third trimester of pregnancy. The receptors originated from a female donor with multiple sclerosis, enrolled in a pregnancy study.

This chain connects TRBV5-1 to TRBJ1-4, with TRBD1 as a possible D gene (5 bases). Trimming took 10 bases from V and 0 from J, leaving 13 bases between them. Germline V CDR1 and CDR2: SGHRS, YFSETQ. The CDR3 consists of 14 residues. CDR3 nucleotides: TGCGCCTCTAGGGGAGGGGCAACTAATGAAAAACTGTTTTTT. Encoded protein: CASRGGATNEKLFF. Full variable domain (outside the CDR3, taken from reference TRBV5-1 and TRBJ1-4): KAGVTQTPRYLIKTRGQQVTLSCSPISGHRSVSWYQQTPGQGLQFLFEYFSETQRNKGNFPGRFSGRQFSNSRSEMNVSTLELGDSALYLCASRGGATNEKLFFGSGTQLSVL.

The rearrangement links TRBV19 to TRBJ1-5; perhaps TRBD1 as D (5 bases). From germline, CDR1 is LNHDA and CDR2 SQIVND (reference sequence). V was trimmed by 9 bases and J by 3 bases, leaving 15 bases between them. This CDR3 region has 14 residues. DNA for the CDR3: TGTGCCAGCGGGGGGTGGACCGTCAATCAGCCCCAGCATTTT. Protein product: CASGGWTVNQPQHF.

This chain connects TRBV5-1 to TRBJ2-7; TRBD1 matches 7 bases. CDR1 and CDR2 from the germline V gene are SGHRS and YFSETQ. The length of the CDR3 is 15 residues. V trimming: 3 bases; J trimming: 2 bases; junction bases outside the gene matches: 8. CDR3 protein: CASSYGQAPPYEQYF. DNA for the CDR3: TGCGCCAGCAGCTACGGACAGGCCCCCCCCTACGAGCAGTACTTC.

The chain uses TRBV6-1 and TRBJ1-2; D call uncertain. In germline, CDR1 is MNHNS, CDR2 SASEGT. The CDR3 totals 14 residues. The ends were cut back, 4 bases at V and 1 base at J, with 10 bases in the middle. CDR3 sequence: CASSGTYGNYGYTF. For the CDR3, the DNA is TGTGCCAGCAGTGGCACATATGGTAACTATGGCTACACCTTC.

This clone was seen just once. The genes are TRBV30 and TRBJ2-1; 9 bases map to TRBD2. The length of the CDR3 is 19 residues. J gave up 5 bases and V 3 bases, and 20 bases lay outside the gene matches. Germline loops: CDR1 GTSNPN, CDR2 SVGIG (reference sequence). The CDR3 DNA follows: TGTGCCTGGAGCCCGGGACTAGCAGCTAGACACGGGCGAGACAATGAGCAGTTCTTC. Its translation is CAWSPGLAARHGRDNEQFF.

This chain connects TRBV5-1 to TRBJ2-2, with 12 bases aligning to TRBD2. The CDR3 sequence is 17 residues long. Germline CDR1 reads SGHRS; CDR2 reads YFSETQ. The junction had 6 bases not matched to a gene; V was cut back by 1 base and J by 5 bases. The CDR3 DNA reads as TGCGCCAGCAGCTTGTCCCTAGCGGGAGGGAAAACCGGGGAGCTGTTTTTT. It yields the protein CASSLSLAGGKTGELFF. The full variable domain, its missing parts supplied by reference TRBV5-1 and TRBJ2-2, is KAGVTQTPRYLIKTRGQQVTLSCSPISGHRSVSWYQQTPGQGLQFLFEYFSETQRNKGNFPGRFSGRQFSNSRSEMNVSTLELGDSALYLCASSLSLAGGKTGELFFGEGSRLTVL.

The V and J genes are TRBV19 and TRBJ1-4; D remains ambiguous. In germline, CDR1 is LNHDA, CDR2 SQIVND (reference sequence). This CDR3 has 20 amino acids. V lost 6 bases and J 1 base, leaving 27 bases between the germline ends. This CDR3 is CASRPAYSTVPPLTNEKLFF. In DNA, the CDR3 is TGTGCCAGTAGACCTGCATACTCCACAGTACCACCTCTAACTAATGAAAAACTGTTTTTT.

DNA of the CDR3: TGTGCCAGCAGTGGACAGGGAAGGGGGACCACTGAAGCTTTCTTT. Translated: CASSGQGRGTTEAFF. The chain uses TRBV6-1 and TRBJ1-1; 7 bases align to TRBD1. Germline values: CDR1 MNHNS, CDR2 SASEGT. Unmatched junction bases numbered 9, after V lost 4 bases and J lost 4 bases. The CDR3 spans 15 residues.

The rearrangement joins TRBV5-1 to TRBJ1-1; 12 bases agree with TRBD1. This CDR3 has 15 amino acids. J lost 5 bases, V lost 3 bases, and 5 bases had no gene match. Germline V gene lookup returns CDR1 SGHRS and CDR2 YFSETQ. The DNA for the CDR3 is TGCGCCAGCAGCTGGGGGACAGGGGGCCGGACTGAAGCTTTCTTT. Translated: CASSWGTGGRTEAFF.

V and J are TRBV9 and TRBJ1-2; possible D gene TRBD1, 6 bases. Germline V gene sequence: CDR1 SGDLS, CDR2 YYNGEE. V was trimmed by 0 bases and J by 7 bases, leaving 10 bases between them. This CDR3 region has 13 residues. CDR3 in DNA: TGTGCCAGCAGCGTAGCGGGGGGCTTTGGCTACACCTTC. Amino acids: CASSVAGGFGYTF.

The chain combines TRBV5-1 with TRBJ2-2; 10 bases line up with TRBD2. With V trimmed by 4 bases and J by 4 bases, 4 bases remained unmatched. The CDR3 length is 15 residues. Germline V gene sequence: CDR1 SGHRS, CDR2 YFSETQ. The CDR3 sequence: CASSTSGGATGELFF. The CDR3 nucleotides read TGCGCCAGCAGCACAAGCGGGGGGGCCACCGGGGAGCTGTTTTTT.

This sequence joins TRBV18 and TRBJ1-2, with 9 nucleotides matching TRBD1. The CDR3 spans 17 residues. Losses at the gene ends were 2 bases for V and 0 bases for J; bases not matched to a gene: 7. The germline CDR1 and CDR2 sequences are KGHSH and LQKENI. CDR3: CASSPNRGRGANYGYTF. The DNA of the CDR3 is TGTGCCAGCTCACCAAACAGGGGGCGCGGAGCTAACTATGGCTACACCTTC.

The chain has TRBV7-3 and TRBJ2-3, with a possible D match to TRBD1 (6 bases). V was cut by 10 bases and J by 2 bases, with 13 bases left in between. CDR1 SGHTA and CDR2 FQGTGA come from the germline V gene. The CDR3 is 13 amino acids. The CDR3 nucleotides are TGTGCCACTTCGACAGGCGCCACAGATACGCAGTATTTT. Its protein product is CATSTGATDTQYF.

The gene calls are TRBV27 and TRBJ1-1; TRBD1 matches at 8 bases. The length of the CDR3 is 19 residues. Germline CDR1 and CDR2: MNHEY and SMNVEV (reference sequence). The V gene end was trimmed by 5 bases and the J gene end by 0 bases; junction bases not matched to a gene: 17. CDR3 in amino acids: CASSLRLWTGIDMNTEAFF. CDR3 DNA: TGTGCCAGCAGTCTACGCCTTTGGACAGGGATAGATATGAACACTGAAGCTTTCTTT.

This clone turned up a few times. V is TRBV14 and J is TRBJ2-7; D call uncertain. The CDR3 is 12 amino acids. Looked up from germline, CDR1 is SGHDN and CDR2 is FVKESK. The germline V and J ends were trimmed by 3 bases and 3 bases, with 6 bases remaining between them. As DNA, the CDR3 is TGTGCCAGCAGCCATTCCGGCTACGAGCAGTACTTC. Amino acid sequence: CASSHSGYEQYF.

The V gene is TRBV5-6, the J gene TRBJ2-7, with 9 bases that match TRBD1. CDR3 length: 15 residues. Unmatched junction bases numbered 12, after V lost 5 bases and J lost 6 bases. Germline V gene sequence: CDR1 SGHDT, CDR2 YYEEEE. CDR3 loop: CASSSGTGSHREQYF. DNA for the CDR3: TGTGCCAGCAGTTCTGGGACAGGGAGTCATCGCGAGCAGTACTTC.

This chain connects TRBV5-1 to TRBJ1-3; 9 positions match TRBD1. J lost 0 bases, V lost 4 bases, and 8 bases had no gene match. This CDR3 region has 17 residues. CDR1 is SGHRS, CDR2 YFSETQ, per germline. DNA of the CDR3: TGCGCCAGCAGCGGAGGGACAGGGACCTCCTCTGGAAACACCATATATTTT. Translating it yields CASSGGTGTSSGNTIYF.

The genes are TRBV15 and TRBJ2-5, with a weak D call TRBD1 (6 bases). The CDR3 has 15 residues. The V gene lost 2 bases and the J gene lost 4 bases, with 14 bases spanning the gap. CDR1 LNHNV and CDR2 YYDKDF come from the germline V gene (reference sequence). The DNA of the CDR3 is TGTGCCACCAGCAGACCTCAGGGGCTTGGAGAGACCCAGTACTTC. This codes for CATSRPQGLGETQYF.

CDR3 sequence: CASSLDSNYGYTF. CDR3 coding DNA: TGCGCCAGCAGCTTAGACAGTAACTATGGCTACACCTTC. The rearrangement joins TRBV5-1 to TRBJ1-2, with a weak D call TRBD1 (5 bases). Germline V CDR1 and CDR2: SGHRS, YFSETQ. The CDR3 is 13 residues long. The V end lost 2 bases, the J end lost 1 base, and 6 bases lay between the germline ends.

The rearrangement links TRBV7-8 to TRBJ2-7; TRBD2 aligns across 7 bases. V lost 2 bases, J lost 2 bases, and 12 bases stayed unmatched. Germline values: CDR1 SGHVS, CDR2 FQNEAQ. The CDR3 has 17 residues. This CDR3 reads CASSLIGGGEVPYEQYF. In DNA form, the CDR3 reads TGTGCCAGCAGCTTAATCGGGGGAGGGGAGGTCCCCTACGAGCAGTACTTC.

The V and J genes are TRBV18 and TRBJ2-5; D is uncertain. Trimming took off 0 bases at V and 2 bases at J, with 7 bases between the two ends. The CDR3 runs to 14 residues. The germline V gene has CDR1 KGHSH and CDR2 LQKENI. As DNA, the CDR3 is TGTGCCAGCTCACCACCGGCAGATCAAGAGACCCAGTACTTC. It specifies CASSPPADQETQYF.

V gene TRBV6-5 combines with J gene TRBJ1-2; D gene uncertain. Trimming pared 2 bases from V and 2 bases from J, leaving 6 bases between. Germline V gene data show CDR1 as MNHEY and CDR2 as SVGAGI. This CDR3 spans 13 amino acids. CDR3 sequence (DNA): TGTGCCAGCAGTTACGAGTGGAACTATGGCTACACCTTC. This gives the protein CASSYEWNYGYTF.